The 14 T cell receptor beta chains reported below all come from one sample, sequenced in a study of early stage breast cancer tumors. Sequencing was performed with immunoSEQ multiplex PCR; in TCRdb, only in-frame clones are kept and a portion is missing. The sample lists 13,000 to 15,000 clones, about 81% occurring once. Sequencing was done on a sample of normal breast tissue next to the tumor. The receptor source for this set is a person younger than 45 with breast cancer.

The chain uses TRBV4-1 and TRBJ1-1; TRBD1 matches 10 bases. CDR1 and CDR2 from the germline V gene are MGHRA and YSYEKL. J was trimmed by 5 bases and V by 4 bases; bases with no gene match: 4. This CDR3 contains 14 residues. The CDR3 spells CASSPDRGRTEAFF. CDR3 DNA: TGCGCCAGCAGCCCTGACAGGGGGCGAACTGAAGCTTTCTTT.

The chain combines TRBV7-2 with TRBJ2-3; tentatively, D is TRBD2 (5 bases). The CDR3 has 14 amino acids. The V gene's germline CDR1 is SGHTA and CDR2 FQGNSA. V was cut by 1 base and J by 5 bases, with 10 bases left in between. For the CDR3, the DNA is TGTGCCAGCAGCTTAGAGAGGGCCCTAGATACGCAGTATTTT. Protein sequence: CASSLERALDTQYF.

The chain joins TRBV21-1 to TRBJ2-3; the table gives TRBD2 as D, unverified against the DNA. TRBV21-1 is assigned pseudogene status. CDR3 size: 16 residues. The CDR3 loop reads CASSKGAGGGPDTQYF. CDR3 sequence (DNA): TGTGCCAGCAGCAAAGGGGCGGGAGGGGGCCCAGATACGCAGTATTTT.

This CDR3 is CASSSRTFNTGELFF. The CDR3 bases are TGTGCCAGCAGCTCCAGGACTTTCAACACCGGGGAGCTGTTTTTT. The chain recombines TRBV5-5 with TRBJ2-2; possibly TRBD2 for D (5 bases). The V gene lost 3 bases and the J gene lost 2 bases, with 11 bases spanning the gap. CDR3 length: 15 residues. CDR1 is SGHKS and CDR2 is YYEKEE in the germline V gene (reference sequence).

V gene TRBV18 combines with J gene TRBJ1-2; TRBD1 aligns across 8 bases. The CDR3 consists of 16 residues. V lost 3 bases, J lost 7 bases, and 13 bases stayed unmatched. Per germline, CDR1 KGHSH and CDR2 LQKENI. The DNA of the CDR3 is TGTGCCAGCTCACCTAGGCCCCAGGGCAGGGGGCTTGGCTACACCTTC. It codes for CASSPRPQGRGLGYTF.

The V call is TRBV11-1, the J call TRBJ1-2; D gene unclear. The length of the CDR3 is 12 residues. Germline loops: CDR1 SGHAT, CDR2 FQDESV (reference sequence). V was trimmed by 3 bases and J by 2 bases, leaving 4 bases between them. The CDR3 sequence: CASSFDNYGYTF. The CDR3 DNA reads as TGTGCCAGCAGCTTTGACAACTATGGCTACACCTTC.

The chain has TRBV5-4 and TRBJ2-2; 11 nucleotides align to TRBD2. V lost 4 bases and J lost 5; bases outside the gene matches: 4. Germline CDR1 is SGHNT and CDR2 is YYREEE (reference sequence). This CDR3 spans 15 amino acids. The CDR3 region has the DNA TGTGCCAGCAGCAATAGACTAGCGGGGACCGGGGAGCTGTTTTTT. Translating gives CASSNRLAGTGELFF.

In this sample, this clone turned up a few times. The chain employs TRBV19 and TRBJ1-1; TRBD1 agrees at 9 bases. The germline V gene encodes CDR1 LNHDA and CDR2 SQIVND (reference sequence). Trimming cost V 9 bases and J 8 bases; bases outside gene matches: 7. The CDR3 extends over 12 amino acids. The CDR3 DNA sequence: TGTGCCAGCGGGACAGGGTGGGACGAAGCTTTCTTT. This gives the protein CASGTGWDEAFF.

CDR3 sequence reads: CASSHLGGTDYNEQFF. The DNA for the CDR3 is TGTGCCAGCAGCCACCTCGGCGGGACCGACTACAATGAGCAGTTCTTC. This chain uses TRBV27 with TRBJ2-1; D is perhaps TRBD2 (6 bases). V lost 6 bases and J 3 bases, leaving 18 bases between the germline ends. CDR1 and CDR2 from the germline V gene are MNHEY and SMNVEV (reference sequence). The CDR3 runs to 16 residues.

The genes are TRBV19 and TRBJ1-1; maybe TRBD1 (5 bases). Germline CDR1 and CDR2: LNHDA and SQIVND (reference sequence). Trimming left V 2 bases short and J 8 bases short, with 15 bases between. The CDR3 is made up of 14 amino acids. The CDR3 loop is CASSIRLGGLEAFF. The CDR3 nucleotides are TGTGCCAGTAGTATACGTTTGGGGGGATTAGAAGCTTTCTTT.

The V and J genes are TRBV10-2 and TRBJ2-1; D is possibly TRBD2 (5 bases). The CDR3 runs 16 residues. Germline V gene data show CDR1 as WSHSY and CDR2 as SAAADI. Trimming cost V 8 bases and J 0 bases, with 17 bases left between them. CDR3 nucleotides: TGCGCCAGCGGCCCCGGGAACACCTTCTCCTACAATGAGCAGTTCTTC. Its translation is CASGPGNTFSYNEQFF.

The J gene is TRBJ2-5, the V gene TRBV7-9; no clear D. V was trimmed by 2 bases and J by 2 bases, leaving 3 bases between them. In germline, CDR1 is SEHNR, CDR2 FQNEAQ (reference sequence). This CDR3 has 12 amino acids. The CDR3 loop is CASSLRQETQYF. The CDR3 coding sequence is TGTGCCAGCAGCTTACGACAAGAGACCCAGTACTTC.

J is TRBJ2-3 and V is TRBV27; D possibly uses TRBD1 or TRBD2 (5 bases each). The CDR3 runs to 16 residues. Germline values: CDR1 MNHEY, CDR2 SMNVEV (reference sequence). Trimming pared 0 bases from V and 2 bases from J, leaving 12 bases between. In DNA form, the CDR3 reads TGTGCCAGCAGTTTATCGGGACGACCTTCCACAGATACGCAGTATTTT. This codes for CASSLSGRPSTDTQYF.

This sequence joins TRBV15 and TRBJ2-1; 7 bases fit TRBD1. With 6 bases clipped from V and 5 bases from J, the junction kept 13 bases outside the gene matches. The CDR3 is 16 amino acids. The germline V gene encodes CDR1 LNHNV and CDR2 YYDKDF (reference sequence). The CDR3 coding sequence is TGTGCCACCAGTCTTCACTGGACAGGAATCCACAATGAGCAGTTCTTC. It codes for CATSLHWTGIHNEQFF.